The following is a T cell receptor (beta chain) sequence with its context. A much larger clone differs from this one at a single base, so this may be a read error. This record belongs to a study of blood T cells in healthy people across ages. CDR3 length equals 16 residues. The V gene's germline CDR1 is SGHDN and CDR2 FVKESK. V was trimmed by 1 base and J by 5 bases, leaving 18 bases between them. Sample-barcoded 5' priming and a J-beta primer mix drove a second PCR of about 7 to 11 cycles. MiXCR, applied by TCRdb to the 5' RACE reads, yields one record per CDR3 protein. This sample has hundreds of thousands of distinct CDR3 sequences; approximately 52% occur once, and the top ten carry 45% to 60%. At least 5.5 micrograms of total RNA were extracted per sample.

The sequence was collected from a man aged 55 to 70 in good health. Material for sequencing was blood. The V and J genes are TRBV14 and TRBJ2-7; the D is unclear. The CDR3 DNA is TGTGCCAGCAGCCAAGTTTTCGAGGTCGTAAACGACGAGCAGTACTTC. Translated, it gives CASSQVFEVVNDEQYF.